This TCR beta chain stems from a study of T cell responses to AZD1222 COVID-19 vaccine. Study outcomes and limitations: Donors in the cohort were predominantly white British and more often female, and clonal diversity was possibly underestimated. Of spike-specific TCRs, nearly half reportedly target regions left unmutated in variants. Distributed over spike, vaccine-associated CD4 TCRs predominated at 160-218 and 743-854.

Worth noting for this clone: Its target is not known.

The CDR3 is 16 amino acids. V was cut by 1 base and J by 1 base, with 14 bases left in between. Per germline, CDR1 LGHNA and CDR2 YNFKEQ. The data were produced by immunoSEQ multiplex PCR, yet TCRdb's version contains in-frame clones alone and is incomplete. The sample shows 100,000 to 140,000 clones, approximately 90% of them seen only once. The sample in question was peripheral blood, obtained on day 0 of AZD1222 vaccination. The chain combines TRBV4-2 with TRBJ2-7, with D perhaps matching TRBD2 (5 bases). The sequence derives from an adult in good health. CDR3 DNA: TGTGCCAGCAGCCAAGGGAGGAGTGAGGCGTCCTACGAGCAGTACTTC. Protein sequence: CASSQGRSEASYEQYF.